The entry below describes one T cell receptor beta chain. Grouping used clinical history reported by participants in a survey and questionnaire. The data are from a study of blood T cell repertoires in COVID-19. About the research overall: Italy, Spain and the United States were the sources of the convalescent and acute COVID-19 samples.

Here immunoSEQ multiplex PCR was the method, and the copy in TCRdb shows in-frame clones only, minus some. The table includes a few hundred thousand clones, just under 90% detected once. V was shortened by 5 bases and J by 11 bases, with 28 bases between the two germline ends. CDR1 is MDHEN and CDR2 is SYDVKM in the germline V gene. This CDR3 contains 17 residues. The chain combines TRBV28 with TRBJ1-5; D not certain. Sequencing was done on a sample of PBMCs or T cells enriched from blood (not recorded which). The sequence derives from a woman between 50 and 59 years old who had been exposed to COVID-19. The CDR3 coding sequence is TGTGCCAGCAGTCCCCTACGGTGGAGAGAGCAAGGCAATTCCCAGCATTTT. Amino acid sequence: CASSPLRWREQGNSQHF.